Below, one T cell receptor beta chain is given with its context. This sample is part of a study of control samples from healthy donors and cancer patients. Profiling relied on immunoSEQ multiplex PCR, and the TCRdb table lists in-frame clones only, not all of them. The table includes 110,000 or so clones, just under 90% detected once. The CDR3 extends over 15 amino acids. Trimming at V came to 4 bases and at J to 11 bases, leaving 13 bases not matched to a gene. Germline V CDR1 and CDR2: LGHDT, YNNKEL (reference sequence). The V gene is TRBV3-1 (or the pseudogene TRBV3-2), the J gene TRBJ1-5; TRBD1 matches 8 bases. Sequenced: blood. This sequence was found in a man under 40 in good health. The CDR3 protein is CASSPLGQGPLAQHF. The CDR3 nucleotides read TGTGCCAGCAGCCCCCTCGGACAGGGCCCCTTAGCCCAGCATTTT.